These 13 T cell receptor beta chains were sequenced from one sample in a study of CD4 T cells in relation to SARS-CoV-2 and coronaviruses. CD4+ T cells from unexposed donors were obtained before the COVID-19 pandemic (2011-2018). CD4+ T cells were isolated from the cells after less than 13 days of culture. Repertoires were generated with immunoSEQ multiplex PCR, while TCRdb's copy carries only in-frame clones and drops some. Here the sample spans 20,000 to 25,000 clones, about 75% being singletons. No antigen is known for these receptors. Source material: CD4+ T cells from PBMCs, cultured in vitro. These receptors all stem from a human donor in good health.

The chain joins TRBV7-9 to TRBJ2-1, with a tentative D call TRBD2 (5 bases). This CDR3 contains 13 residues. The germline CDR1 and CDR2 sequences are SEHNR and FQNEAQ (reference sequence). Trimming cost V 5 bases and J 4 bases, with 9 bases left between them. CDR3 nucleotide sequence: TGTGCCAGCAGCCCGAGACTATACAATGAGCAGTTCTTC. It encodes CASSPRLYNEQFF.

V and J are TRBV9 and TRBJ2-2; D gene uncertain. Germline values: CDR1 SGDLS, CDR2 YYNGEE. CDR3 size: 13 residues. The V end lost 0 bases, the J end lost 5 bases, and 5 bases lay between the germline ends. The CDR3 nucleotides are TGTGCCAGCAGCGTAGCTAGTACCGGGGAGCTGTTTTTT. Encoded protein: CASSVASTGELFF.

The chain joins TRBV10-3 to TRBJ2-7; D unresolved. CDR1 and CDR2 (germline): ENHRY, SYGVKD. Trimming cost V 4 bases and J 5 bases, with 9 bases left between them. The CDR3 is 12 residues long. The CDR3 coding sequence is TGTGCCATCAGTGGAAACGAGAACGAGCAGTACTTC. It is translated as CAISGNENEQYF.

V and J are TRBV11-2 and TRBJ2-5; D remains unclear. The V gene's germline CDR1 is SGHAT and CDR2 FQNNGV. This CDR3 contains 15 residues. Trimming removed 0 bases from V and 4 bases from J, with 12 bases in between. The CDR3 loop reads CASSLDDLTGETQYF. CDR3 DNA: TGTGCCAGCAGCTTAGATGATCTCACGGGAGAGACCCAGTACTTC.

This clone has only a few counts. The CDR3 coding sequence is TGTGCCAGCAGCGGGGGGCTGGGAGGGTATGATGGCACTGAAGCTTTCTTT. It translates to CASSGGLGGYDGTEAFF. This chain uses TRBV9 with TRBJ1-1; TRBD1 might be the D (6 bases). V lost 3 bases, J lost 4 bases, and 22 bases lay in between. The CDR3 is made up of 17 amino acids. Germline V gene lookup returns CDR1 SGDLS and CDR2 YYNGEE.

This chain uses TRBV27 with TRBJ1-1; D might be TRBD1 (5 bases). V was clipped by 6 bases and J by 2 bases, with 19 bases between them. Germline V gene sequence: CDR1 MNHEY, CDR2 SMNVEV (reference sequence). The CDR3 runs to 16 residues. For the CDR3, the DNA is TGTGCCAGCAGAGATTTAAGGGGCCCGGTTAACACTGAAGCTTTCTTT. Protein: CASRDLRGPVNTEAFF.

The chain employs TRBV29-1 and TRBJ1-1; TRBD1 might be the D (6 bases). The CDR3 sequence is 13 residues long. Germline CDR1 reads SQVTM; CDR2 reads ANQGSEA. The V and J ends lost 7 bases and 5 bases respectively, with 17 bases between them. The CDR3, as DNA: TGCAGCGCGGTAGGGGGGGCAGGGACTGAAGCTTTCTTT. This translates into CSAVGGAGTEAFF.

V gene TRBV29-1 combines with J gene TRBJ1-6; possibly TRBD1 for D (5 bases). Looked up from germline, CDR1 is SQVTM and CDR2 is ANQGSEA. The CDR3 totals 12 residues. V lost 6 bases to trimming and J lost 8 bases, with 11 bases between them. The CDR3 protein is CSVRVGDSPLHF. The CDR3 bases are TGCAGCGTCAGGGTGGGAGATTCACCCCTCCACTTT.

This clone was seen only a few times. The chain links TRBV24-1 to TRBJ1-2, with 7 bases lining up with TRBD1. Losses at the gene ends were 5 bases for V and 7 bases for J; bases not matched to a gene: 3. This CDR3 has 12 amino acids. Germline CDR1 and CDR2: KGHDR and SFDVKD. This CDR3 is CATSAGQLGYTF. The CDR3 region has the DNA TGTGCCACCAGTGCGGGACAGCTTGGCTACACCTTC.

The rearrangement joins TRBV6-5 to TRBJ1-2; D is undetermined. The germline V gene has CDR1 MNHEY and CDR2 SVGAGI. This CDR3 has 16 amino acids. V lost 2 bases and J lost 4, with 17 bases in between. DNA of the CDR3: TGTGCCAGCAGTTACCAGGCCCATACAGTCGGCTATGGCTACACCTTC. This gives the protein CASSYQAHTVGYGYTF.

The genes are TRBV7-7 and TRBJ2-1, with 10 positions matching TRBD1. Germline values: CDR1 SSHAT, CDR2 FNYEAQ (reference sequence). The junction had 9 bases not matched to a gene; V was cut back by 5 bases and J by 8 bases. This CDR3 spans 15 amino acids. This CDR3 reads CASSPRQGARDEQFF. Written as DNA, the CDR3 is TGTGCCAGCAGCCCGCGACAGGGGGCGCGCGATGAGCAGTTCTTC.

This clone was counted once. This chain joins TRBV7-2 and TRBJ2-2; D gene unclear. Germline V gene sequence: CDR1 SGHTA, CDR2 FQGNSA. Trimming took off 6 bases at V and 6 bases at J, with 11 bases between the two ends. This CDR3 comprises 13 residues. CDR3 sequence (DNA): TGTGCCAGCAGTTCCAACTCCCCCGGGGAGCTGTTTTTT. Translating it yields CASSSNSPGELFF. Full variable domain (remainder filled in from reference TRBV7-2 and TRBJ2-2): GAGVSQSPSNKVTEKGKDVELRCDPISGHTALYWYRQSLGQGLEFLIYFQGNSAPDKSGLPSDRFSAERTGGSVSTLTIQRTQQEDSAVYLCASSSNSPGELFFGEGSRLTVL.

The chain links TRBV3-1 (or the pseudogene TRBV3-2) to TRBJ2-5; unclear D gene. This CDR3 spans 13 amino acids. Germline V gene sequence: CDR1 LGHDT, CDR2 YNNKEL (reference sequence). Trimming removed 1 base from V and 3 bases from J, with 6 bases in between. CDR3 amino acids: CASSQGLEETQYF. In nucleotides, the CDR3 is TGTGCCAGCAGCCAAGGGCTAGAAGAGACCCAGTACTTC.